This TCR beta chain was identified in a study of vaccination and CD4 T cells after COVID-19. Study-level information: The convalescent population consisted of six males and four females, two of whom were of Hispanic ethnicity. Study results and limitations: Of the reactive clones in convalescent patients, a median about 90% showed up only post-vaccination.

The Oncomine TCR Beta short-read assay sequenced DNA from cultured CD4+ T cells. TCRdb redid the calling of the PCR reads with MiXCR, one entry per CDR3 protein. This sample has approximately 24,000 distinct CDR3 sequences, with roughly 68% found just once. This sample's treatment: roughly ten-day PBMC culture with coronavirus spike peptide pools or control peptides (ViraFEST assay). In the ViraFEST assay, peptide-pool expansion preceded TCR sequencing of expanded clonotypes. Days 3 and 7 saw half the medium swapped for fresh IL-2 medium. The germline CDR1 and CDR2 sequences are MNHNS and SASEGT. The CDR3 totals 15 residues. Trimming took 6 bases from V and 7 from J, leaving 21 bases between them. In the case of this clonotype: Its antigen is undetermined.

The V call is TRBV6-1, the J call TRBJ2-5; possibly TRBD1 for D (6 bases). Specimen: CD4+ T cells from blood, cultured in vitro, collected after SARS-CoV-2 vaccination. This TCR came from a human donor who received a COVID-19 vaccine. For the CDR3, the DNA is TGTGCCAGCAGGGAAAACAGGGCCCCAGGAAGGACCCAGTACTTC. Encoded protein: CASRENRAPGRTQYF.